Sequencing of this TCR beta chain was carried out in a study of shared T cell receptors in the human thymus. The assay was immunoSEQ multiplex PCR, and TCRdb's table has in-frame clones only and misses some. The data contain about 380,000 clones, 85% to 95% of them singletons. CDR1 LNHDA and CDR2 SQIVND come from the germline V gene (reference sequence). V was pared by 8 bases and J by 3 bases, with 14 bases between. The CDR3 loop spans 14 amino acids. Sequencing used thymocytes. The clonotype comes from a human donor. The chain uses TRBV19 and TRBJ1-5, with a tentative D call TRBD1 (5 bases). Written as DNA, the CDR3 is TGTGCCAGTGCGGGTGGGGCAGTCAATCAGCCCCAGCATTTT. Encoded protein: CASAGGAVNQPQHF.